A selection of T cell receptor beta chains follows, all from one sample in a study of TIL therapy for anti-PD-1-resistant metastatic lung cancer. Assay: immunoSEQ multiplex PCR; the TCRdb copy retains only in-frame clones and omits some. The repertoire holds 20,000 to 25,000 clones, with about 78% as singletons. The sequenced sample was blood, obtained at baseline. All receptors derive from a person between 25 and 80 years old with non-small cell lung cancer. CDR3s include the opening cysteine and the closing phenylalanine or tryptophan. D genes are given only for firm matches. Clone sizes are given selectively: once, few, many, or a class where the clone is expanded.

>-|TRBV11-2|TRBJ1-3|-
CASSLLAPGLSGNTIYF
TGTGCCAGCAGCTTATTAGCACCAGGCCTCTCTGGAAACACCATATATTTT
>-|TRBV27|TRBJ2-7|-
CASSLSYRPTYEQYF
TGTGCCAGCAGTTTATCGTATAGGCCAACCTACGAGCAGTACTTC
>-|TRBV18|TRBJ1-5|-
CASSPQGELNQPQHF
TGTGCCAGCTCACCACAGGGGGAACTCAATCAGCCCCAGCATTTT
>-|TRBV10-3|TRBJ1-1|TRBD1
CAIKGTGEGAEAFF
TGTGCCATAAAAGGGACAGGGGAAGGCGCTGAAGCTTTCTTT
>-|TRBV27|TRBJ1-3|-
CASSLRPPDSGNTIYF
TGTGCCAGCAGTTTACGCCCCCCTGACTCTGGAAACACCATATATTTT
>-|TRBV28|TRBJ2-4|TRBD1
CASSPGQVPLAKNIQYF
TGTGCCAGCAGTCCGGGACAGGTACCCCTAGCCAAAAACATTCAGTACTTC
>-|TRBV28|TRBJ2-5|TRBD2
CASSPPGGRGDQETQYF
TGTGCCAGCAGTCCCCCGGGTGGGCGGGGGGACCAAGAGACCCAGTACTTC
>few|TRBV30|TRBJ2-2|-
CAWGLALNTGELFF
TGTGCCTGGGGTCTAGCGTTGAACACCGGGGAGCTGTTTTTT
>-|TRBV19|TRBJ2-5|-
CASSIGGLYQETQYF
TGTGCCAGTAGTATTGGGGGACTGTACCAAGAGACCCAGTACTTC
>-|TRBV11-2|TRBJ2-3|-
CASSPLSRTTDTQYF
TGTGCCAGCAGCCCTTTGAGCAGGACCACAGATACGCAGTATTTT
>-|TRBV27|TRBJ2-1|-
CASSSRFLDLSYNEQFF
TGTGCCAGCAGTTCCCGGTTTTTGGATCTCTCCTACAATGAGCAGTTCTTC
>-|TRBV4-3|TRBJ1-1|TRBD1
CASSQARGLNTEAFF
TGCGCCAGCAGCCAAGCAAGGGGGCTGAACACTGAAGCTTTCTTT
>-|TRBV5-1|TRBJ1-1|-
CASSLRTGRNTEAFF
TGCGCCAGCAGCCTCAGGACGGGACGGAACACTGAAGCTTTCTTT
>-|TRBV29-1|TRBJ1-1|-
CSVEAQGNEAFF
TGCAGCGTTGAGGCCCAAGGGAATGAAGCTTTCTTT
>-|TRBV13|TRBJ1-4|-
CASSLGGMGSEKLFF
TGTGCCAGCAGCTTAGGAGGTATGGGGAGCGAAAAACTGTTTTTT
>-|TRBV5-1|TRBJ2-2|TRBD2
CASSLLAGGHEGELFF
TGCGCCAGCAGCCTCCTAGCGGGGGGGCACGAAGGGGAGCTGTTTTTT